Listed below are T cell receptor beta chains from one sample, sequenced in a study of shared clonotypes between healthy human individuals. Method: immunoSEQ multiplex PCR; TCRdb's copy keeps in-frame clones and lacks some. Among 800,000 to 1,200,000 clones listed, around 78% were seen once. The specimen was memory CD4+ T cells from PBMCs. These receptors were collected from a man in his late teens or twenties in good health. Some clones in this sample may be carry-over from other donors' samples. CDR3s include the opening cysteine and the closing phenylalanine or tryptophan. The D gene is left open where the match is weak. Clone size is given for some rows only: seen once, a few or many times, or a class if the clone is expanded.

TRBV28	TRBD1	NA	TRBJ1-2	CASSTPGQGAWGYTF	TGTGCCAGCAGTACACCGGGACAGGGGGCATGGGGCTACACCTTC
TRBV7-6	NA	NA	TRBJ2-7	CASSLREIGEQYF	TGTGCCAGCTCATTGCGGGAAATTGGCGAGCAGTACTTC
TRBV5-6	NA	NA	TRBJ2-3	CASSLDRAANTDTQYF	TGTGCCAGCAGCTTGGACCGCGCGGCCAACACAGATACGCAGTATTTT
TRBV4-2	TRBD1	NA	TRBJ1-2	CATPGGYGYTF	TGTGCCACCCCAGGGGGCTATGGCTACACCTTC
TRBV10-1	NA	NA	TRBJ1-5	CASRTGYSNQPQHF	TGCGCCAGCAGGACAGGCTATAGCAATCAGCCCCAGCATTTT
TRBV4-2	NA	few	TRBJ2-1	CASSQEGGYEQFF	TGTGCCAGCAGCCAAGAAGGGGGTTATGAGCAGTTCTTC
TRBV19	TRBD1	NA	TRBJ2-2	CASSMTGGLFRELFF	TGTGCCAGTAGTATGACAGGGGGTCTTTTCCGGGAGCTGTTTTTT
TRBV5-6	TRBD1	once	TRBJ1-2	CASSYDRGRRGYTF	TGTGCCAGCAGCTATGACAGGGGGCGGAGGGGCTACACCTTC
TRBV5-1	NA	NA	TRBJ2-3	CASSLGWRDPPDTQYF	TGCGCCAGCAGCTTGGGTTGGCGGGACCCCCCAGATACGCAGTATTTT
TRBV28	TRBD1	once	TRBJ2-7	CASSSVSGQGAYEQYF	TGTGCCAGCAGCTCCGTTTCGGGACAGGGGGCCTACGAGCAGTACTTC
TRBV6-1	TRBD2	NA	TRBJ2-5	CASSESGPSGPKETQYF	TGTGCCAGCAGTGAATCGGGTCCTAGCGGACCCAAAGAGACCCAGTACTTC
TRBV28	TRBD1	NA	TRBJ1-1	CASRETGGPMNTEAFF	TGTGCCAGCAGAGAAACAGGGGGCCCCATGAACACTGAAGCTTTCTTT
TRBV18	TRBD2	once	TRBJ2-3	CASSSETSGSIDTQYF	TGTGCCAGCTCATCCGAGACTAGCGGGAGTATAGATACGCAGTATTTT
TRBV5-1	NA	once	TRBJ1-1	CASSLGQIMNTEAFF	TGCGCCAGCAGCTTGGGACAGATAATGAACACTGAAGCTTTCTTT
TRBV18	NA	NA	TRBJ2-1	CASSPLLGEQFF	TGTGCCAGCTCACCACTCCTAGGGGAGCAGTTCTTC
TRBV5-4	NA	NA	TRBJ2-3	CASSLEPETDTQYF	TGTGCCAGCAGCTTAGAACCTGAAACAGATACGCAGTATTTT
TRBV27	NA	NA	TRBJ1-1	CASSSRDTTEAFF	TGTGCCAGCAGTTCCCGGGACACCACTGAAGCTTTCTTT
TRBV7-2	NA	NA	TRBJ2-2	CASSFRLGTGELFF	TGTGCCAGCAGCTTTCGACTAGGTACCGGGGAGCTGTTTTTT
TRBV29-1	NA	NA	TRBJ2-4	CSVESKNIQYF	TGCAGCGTTGAATCCAAAAACATTCAGTACTTC
TRBV27	TRBD1	NA	TRBJ1-2	CASSPNRRTGEIYGYTF	TGTGCCAGCAGTCCCAACCGAAGGACAGGGGAGATCTATGGCTACACCTTC
TRBV2	NA	NA	TRBJ1-1	CASSLTVNTEAFF	TGTGCCAGCAGTTTAACAGTGAACACTGAAGCTTTCTTT
TRBV5-1	TRBD2	once	TRBJ2-3	CASSSLSGSADTQYF	TGCGCCAGCAGCTCCCTTAGCGGGAGCGCAGATACGCAGTATTTT
TRBV7-8	TRBD1	NA	TRBJ1-5	CASSRDRGNQPQHF	TGTGCCAGCAGCCGAGACAGGGGCAATCAGCCCCAGCATTTT
TRBV5-4	TRBD2	NA	TRBJ2-4	CASTPGTSGAKNIQYF	TGTGCCAGCACCCCCGGGACTAGCGGAGCCAAAAACATTCAGTACTTC
TRBV5-6	TRBD1	NA	TRBJ1-1	CASSSLDRGYTEAFF	TGTGCCAGCAGCTCGCTGGACAGGGGTTATACTGAAGCTTTCTTT
TRBV19	TRBD1	NA	TRBJ2-7	CASSLGQGAYEQYF	TGTGCCAGTAGTCTCGGACAGGGTGCCTACGAGCAGTACTTC
TRBV30	NA	NA	TRBJ2-2	CAWSVSGELFF	TGTGCCTGGAGTGTGTCCGGGGAGCTGTTTTTT
TRBV4-2	TRBD1	NA	TRBJ1-5	CASSQDKATGRNQPQHF	TGTGCCAGCAGCCAAGATAAGGCGACAGGGCGGAATCAGCCCCAGCATTTT
TRBV5-1	NA	NA	TRBJ2-7	CASSLGSPGYYEQYF	TGCGCCAGCAGCTTGGGTAGTCCCGGATACTACGAGCAGTACTTC
TRBV19	TRBD1	NA	TRBJ1-2	CASSARQGRTHGYTF	TGTGCCAGTAGTGCAAGACAGGGTCGGACTCACGGCTACACCTTC
TRBV4-3	NA	few	TRBJ1-2	CASSQDNGIPRYTF	TGCGCCAGCAGCCAAGACAACGGGATACCGCGCTACACCTTC
TRBV11-3	NA	NA	TRBJ2-1	CASSQVSNEQFF	TGTGCCAGCAGTCAGGTTTCCAATGAGCAGTTCTTC
TRBV10-2	NA	NA	TRBJ1-1	CASLRVGVEAFF	TGCGCCAGCCTCAGGGTAGGGGTAGAAGCTTTCTTT
TRBV5-4	NA	NA	TRBJ1-4	CASSQETVGAGEKLFF	TGTGCCAGCAGCCAAGAAACCGTGGGGGCGGGAGAAAAACTGTTTTTT
TRBV30	NA	NA	TRBJ1-1	CAWSVQGSLRAFF	TGTGCCTGGAGTGTACAGGGCTCCCTCCGAGCTTTCTTT
TRBV27	TRBD2	many	TRBJ2-3	CASSLASGGTDTQYF	TGTGCCAGCAGTTTGGCTAGCGGGGGCACAGATACGCAGTATTTT
TRBV11-2	NA	NA	TRBJ2-7	CASSLGSGSTYEQYF	TGTGCCAGCAGCTTAGGGTCAGGGAGTACCTACGAGCAGTACTTC
TRBV5-1	NA	once	TRBJ2-5	CASSLRGPMETQYF	TGCGCCAGCAGCCTTAGGGGCCCGATGGAGACCCAGTACTTC
TRBV28	TRBD1	NA	TRBJ1-1	CASSFYRGENEAFF	TGTGCCAGCAGTTTTTACAGGGGTGAAAATGAAGCTTTCTTT
TRBV20-1	NA	NA	TRBJ1-1	CSARGSTEAFF	TGCAGTGCCCGGGGTAGCACTGAAGCTTTCTTT
TRBV7-8	NA	NA	TRBJ2-4	CASSSPFIAKNIQYF	TGTGCCAGCAGCTCGCCGTTCATAGCCAAAAACATTCAGTACTTC
TRBV30	NA	few	TRBJ2-1	CAWSTYNEQFF	TGTGCCTGGAGTACCTACAATGAGCAGTTCTTC
TRBV6-1	TRBD1	NA	TRBJ1-5	CASSEASRTGGYQPQHF	TGTGCCAGCAGTGAAGCATCCCGGACAGGGGGCTATCAGCCCCAGCATTTT
TRBV7-3	TRBD2	NA	TRBJ2-7	CASSARTSTYEQYF	TGTGCCAGCAGCGCCCGGACTAGTACCTACGAGCAGTACTTC
TRBV7-3	NA	NA	TRBJ2-1	CASSLGSSSYNEQFF	TGTGCCAGCAGCCTGGGGTCCTCCTCCTACAATGAGCAGTTCTTC
TRBV28	NA	NA	TRBJ1-4	CASLDRRNEKLFF	TGTGCCAGTCTCGACAGGCGGAATGAAAAACTGTTTTTT
TRBV4-2	NA	many	TRBJ1-1	CASSQFEGPNTEAFF	TGTGCCAGCAGCCAATTTGAAGGGCCGAACACTGAAGCTTTCTTT
TRBV19	NA	NA	TRBJ2-7	CASSKGQGLSYEQYF	TGTGCCAGTAGTAAGGGGCAGGGCCTCTCCTACGAGCAGTACTTC
TRBV18	TRBD1	NA	TRBJ2-3	CASSRGTGTDTQYF	TGTGCCAGCTCACGGGGGACAGGTACGGATACGCAGTATTTT
TRBV27	NA	NA	TRBJ2-2	CASSLSSRNTGELFF	TGTGCCAGCAGTTTATCTTCTAGAAACACCGGGGAGCTGTTTTTT
TRBV28	TRBD1	NA	TRBJ1-2	CASRSGQGGSGYTF	TGTGCCAGCAGATCGGGACAGGGGGGAAGTGGCTACACCTTC